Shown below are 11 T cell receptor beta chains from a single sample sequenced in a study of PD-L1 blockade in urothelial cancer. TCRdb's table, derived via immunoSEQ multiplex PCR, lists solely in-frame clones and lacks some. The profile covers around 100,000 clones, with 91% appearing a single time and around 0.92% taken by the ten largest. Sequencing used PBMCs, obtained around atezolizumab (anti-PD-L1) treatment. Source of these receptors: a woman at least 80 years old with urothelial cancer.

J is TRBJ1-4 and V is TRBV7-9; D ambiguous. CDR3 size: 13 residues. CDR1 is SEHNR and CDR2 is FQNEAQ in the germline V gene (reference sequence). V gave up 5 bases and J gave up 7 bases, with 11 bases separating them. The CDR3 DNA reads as TGTGCCAGCAGCCCGCCGGGAGGTGAAAAACTGTTTTTT. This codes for CASSPPGGEKLFF.

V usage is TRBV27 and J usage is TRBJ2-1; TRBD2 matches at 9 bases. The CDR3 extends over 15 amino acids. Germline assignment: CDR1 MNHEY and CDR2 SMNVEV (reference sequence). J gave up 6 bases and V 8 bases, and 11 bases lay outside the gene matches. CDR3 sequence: CASGAGGPYVNEQFF. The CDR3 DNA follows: TGTGCCAGCGGGGCGGGAGGGCCTTATGTCAATGAGCAGTTCTTC.

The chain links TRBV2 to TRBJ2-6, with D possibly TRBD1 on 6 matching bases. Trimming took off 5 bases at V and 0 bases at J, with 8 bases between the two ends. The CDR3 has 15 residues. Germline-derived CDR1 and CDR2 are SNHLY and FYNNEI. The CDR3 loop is CASSTGSSGANVLTF. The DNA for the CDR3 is TGTGCCAGCAGTACAGGGAGCTCTGGGGCCAACGTCCTGACTTTC.

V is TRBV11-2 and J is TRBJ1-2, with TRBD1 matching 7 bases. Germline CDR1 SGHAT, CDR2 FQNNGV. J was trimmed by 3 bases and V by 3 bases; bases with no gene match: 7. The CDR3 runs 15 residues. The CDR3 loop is CASSFNWDSYYGYTF. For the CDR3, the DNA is TGTGCCAGCAGCTTTAATTGGGACAGTTACTATGGCTACACCTTC.

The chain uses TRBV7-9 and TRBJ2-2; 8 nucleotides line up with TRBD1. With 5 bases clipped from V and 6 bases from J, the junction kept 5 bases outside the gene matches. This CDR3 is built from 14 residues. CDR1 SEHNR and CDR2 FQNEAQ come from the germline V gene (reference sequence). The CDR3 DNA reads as TGTGCCAGCAGCGTGGACAGGGTGGCCGGGGAGCTGTTTTTT. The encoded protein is CASSVDRVAGELFF.

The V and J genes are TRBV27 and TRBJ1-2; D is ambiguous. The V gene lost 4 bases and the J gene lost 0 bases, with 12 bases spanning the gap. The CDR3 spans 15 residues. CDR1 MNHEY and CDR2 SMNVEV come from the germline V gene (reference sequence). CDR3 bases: TGTGCCAGCAGTTCCCCTTTATATCCTAACTATGGCTACACCTTC. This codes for CASSSPLYPNYGYTF.

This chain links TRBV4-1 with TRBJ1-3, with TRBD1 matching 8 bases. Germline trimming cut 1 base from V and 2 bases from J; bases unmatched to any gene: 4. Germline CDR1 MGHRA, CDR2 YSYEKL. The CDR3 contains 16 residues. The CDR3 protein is CASSQGPGGTGNTIYF. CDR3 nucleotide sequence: TGCGCCAGCAGCCAAGGGCCAGGGGGCACTGGAAACACCATATATTTT.

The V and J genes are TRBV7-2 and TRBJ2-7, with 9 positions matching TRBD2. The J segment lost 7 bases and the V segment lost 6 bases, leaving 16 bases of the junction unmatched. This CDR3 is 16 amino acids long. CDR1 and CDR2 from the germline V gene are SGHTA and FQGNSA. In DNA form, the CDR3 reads TGTGCCAGCAGTCGTTCTAGCGGGGAGGGCCACGGGGAGCAGTACTTC. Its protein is CASSRSSGEGHGEQYF.

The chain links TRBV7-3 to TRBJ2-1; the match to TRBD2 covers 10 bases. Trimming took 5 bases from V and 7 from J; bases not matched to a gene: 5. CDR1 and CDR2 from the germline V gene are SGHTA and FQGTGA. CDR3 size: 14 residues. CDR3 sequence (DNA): TGTGCCAGCAGCACAGCGGGAGGGACGAATGAGCAGTTCTTC. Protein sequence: CASSTAGGTNEQFF.

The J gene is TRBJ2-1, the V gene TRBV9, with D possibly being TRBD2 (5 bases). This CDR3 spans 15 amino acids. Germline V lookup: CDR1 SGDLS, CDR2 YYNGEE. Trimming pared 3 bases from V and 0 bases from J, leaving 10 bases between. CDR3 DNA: TGTGCCAGCAGCGGGAGCGGAGACTCCTACAATGAGCAGTTCTTC. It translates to CASSGSGDSYNEQFF.

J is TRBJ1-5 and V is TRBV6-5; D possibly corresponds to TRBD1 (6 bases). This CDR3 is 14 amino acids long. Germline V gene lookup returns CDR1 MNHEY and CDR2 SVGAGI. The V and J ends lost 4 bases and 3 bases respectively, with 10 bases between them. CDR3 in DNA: TGTGCCAGCAGTTCCAGGACAGTCAATCAGCCCCAGCATTTT. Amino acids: CASSSRTVNQPQHF.